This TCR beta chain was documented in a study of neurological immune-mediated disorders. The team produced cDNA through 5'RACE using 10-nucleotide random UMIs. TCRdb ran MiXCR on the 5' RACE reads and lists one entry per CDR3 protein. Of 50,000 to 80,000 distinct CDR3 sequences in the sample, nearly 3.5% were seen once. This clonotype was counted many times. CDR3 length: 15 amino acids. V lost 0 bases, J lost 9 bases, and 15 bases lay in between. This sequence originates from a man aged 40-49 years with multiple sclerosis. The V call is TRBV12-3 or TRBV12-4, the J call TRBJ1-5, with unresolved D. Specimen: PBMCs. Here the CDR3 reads CASSLAIQTGGPQHF. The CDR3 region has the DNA TGTGCCAGCAGTTTAGCGATCCAGACCGGAGGGCCCCAGCATTTT.